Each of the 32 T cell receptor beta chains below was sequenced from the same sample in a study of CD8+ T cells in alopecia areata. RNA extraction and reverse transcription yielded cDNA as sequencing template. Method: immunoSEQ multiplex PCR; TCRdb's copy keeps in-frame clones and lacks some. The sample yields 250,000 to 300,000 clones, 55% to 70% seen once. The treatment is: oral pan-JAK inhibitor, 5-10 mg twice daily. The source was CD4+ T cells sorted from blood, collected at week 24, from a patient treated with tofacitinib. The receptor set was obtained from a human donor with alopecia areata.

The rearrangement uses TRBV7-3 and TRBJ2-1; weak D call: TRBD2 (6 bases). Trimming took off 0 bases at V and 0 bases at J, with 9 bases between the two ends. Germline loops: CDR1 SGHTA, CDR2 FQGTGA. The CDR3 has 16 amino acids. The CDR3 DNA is TGTGCCAGCAGCTTAACGGGCGGGACCTCCTACAATGAGCAGTTCTTC. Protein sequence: CASSLTGGTSYNEQFF.

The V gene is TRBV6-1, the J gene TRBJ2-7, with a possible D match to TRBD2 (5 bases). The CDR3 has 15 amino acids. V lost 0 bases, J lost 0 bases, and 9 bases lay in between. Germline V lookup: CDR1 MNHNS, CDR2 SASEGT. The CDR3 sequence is CASSEASGSSYEQYF. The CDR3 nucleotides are TGTGCCAGCAGTGAAGCGTCGGGGAGCTCCTACGAGCAGTACTTC.

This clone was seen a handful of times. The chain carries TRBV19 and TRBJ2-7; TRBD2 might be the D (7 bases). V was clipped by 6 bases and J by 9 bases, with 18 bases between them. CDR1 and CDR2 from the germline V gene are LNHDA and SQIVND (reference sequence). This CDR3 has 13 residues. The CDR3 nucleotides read TGTGCCAGTAGGGTCCGGGAGGACAGTTGGCAGTACTTC. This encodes CASRVREDSWQYF.

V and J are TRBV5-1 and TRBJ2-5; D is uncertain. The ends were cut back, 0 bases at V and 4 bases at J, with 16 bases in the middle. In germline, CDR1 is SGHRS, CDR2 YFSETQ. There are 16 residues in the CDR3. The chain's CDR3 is CASSLDVPRQGETQYF. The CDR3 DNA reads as TGCGCCAGCAGCTTGGACGTTCCGAGACAAGGAGAGACCCAGTACTTC.

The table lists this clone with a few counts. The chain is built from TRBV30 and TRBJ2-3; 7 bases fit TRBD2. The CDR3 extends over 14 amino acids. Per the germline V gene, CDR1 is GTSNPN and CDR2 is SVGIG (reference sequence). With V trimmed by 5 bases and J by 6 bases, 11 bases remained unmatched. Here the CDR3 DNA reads TGTGCCTGGGGTCCTAGCGGCATAATGGATACGCAGTATTTT. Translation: CAWGPSGIMDTQYF.

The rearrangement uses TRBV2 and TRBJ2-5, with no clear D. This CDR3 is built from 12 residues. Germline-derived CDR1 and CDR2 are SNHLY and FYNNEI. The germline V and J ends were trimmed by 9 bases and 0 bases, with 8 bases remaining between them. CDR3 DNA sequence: TGTGCCAGTCAGATGTACCAAGAGACCCAGTACTTC. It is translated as CASQMYQETQYF. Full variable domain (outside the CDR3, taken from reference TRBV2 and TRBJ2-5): EPEVTQTPSHQVTQMGQEVILRCVPISNHLYFYWYRQILGQKVEFLVSFYNNEISEKSEIFDDQFSVERPDGSNFTLKIRSTKLEDSAMYFCASQMYQETQYFGPGTRLLVL.

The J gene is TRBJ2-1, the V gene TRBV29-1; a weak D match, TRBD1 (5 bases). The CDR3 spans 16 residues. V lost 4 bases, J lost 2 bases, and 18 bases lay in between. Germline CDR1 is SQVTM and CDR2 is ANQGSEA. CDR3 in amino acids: CSVGLGARATYNEQFF. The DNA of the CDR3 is TGCAGCGTTGGGTTAGGGGCCAGAGCGACCTACAATGAGCAGTTCTTC.

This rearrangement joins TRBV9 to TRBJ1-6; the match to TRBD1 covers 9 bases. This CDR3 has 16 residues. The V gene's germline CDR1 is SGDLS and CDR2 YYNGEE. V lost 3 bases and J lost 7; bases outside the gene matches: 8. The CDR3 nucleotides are TGTGCCAGCAGCGCCCAGACCGGGACAGGGAATTCACCCCTCCACTTT. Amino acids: CASSAQTGTGNSPLHF.

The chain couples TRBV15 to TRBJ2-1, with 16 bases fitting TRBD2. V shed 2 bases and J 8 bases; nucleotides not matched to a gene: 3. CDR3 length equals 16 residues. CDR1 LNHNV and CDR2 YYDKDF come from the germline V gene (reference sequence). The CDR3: CATSRTGLAGGHEQFF. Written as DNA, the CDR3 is TGTGCCACCAGCAGAACGGGACTAGCGGGGGGGCATGAGCAGTTCTTC.

CDR3: CASSADRKETQYF. For the CDR3, the DNA is TGTGCCAGCAGCGCGGACAGGAAAGAGACCCAGTACTTC. The chain employs TRBV9 and TRBJ2-5; TRBD1 agrees at 7 bases. With 3 bases clipped from V and 3 bases from J, the junction kept 2 bases outside the gene matches. This CDR3 has 13 amino acids. Per the germline V gene, CDR1 is SGDLS and CDR2 is YYNGEE.

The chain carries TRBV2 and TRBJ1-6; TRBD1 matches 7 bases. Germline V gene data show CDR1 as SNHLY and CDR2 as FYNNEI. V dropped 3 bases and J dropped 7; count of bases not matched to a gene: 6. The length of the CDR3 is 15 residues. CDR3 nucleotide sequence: TGTGCCAGCAGTGAGATTAGGGGGCAGAATTCACCCCTCCACTTT. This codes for CASSEIRGQNSPLHF. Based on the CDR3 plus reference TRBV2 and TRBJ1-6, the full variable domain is EPEVTQTPSHQVTQMGQEVILRCVPISNHLYFYWYRQILGQKVEFLVSFYNNEISEKSEIFDDQFSVERPDGSNFTLKIRSTKLEDSAMYFCASSEIRGQNSPLHFGNGTRLTVT.

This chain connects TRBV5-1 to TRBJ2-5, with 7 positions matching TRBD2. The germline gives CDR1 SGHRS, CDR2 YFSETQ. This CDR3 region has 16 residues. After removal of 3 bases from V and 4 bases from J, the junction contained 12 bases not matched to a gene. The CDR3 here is CASSSNAGGEGETQYF. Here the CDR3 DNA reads TGCGCCAGCAGCTCGAATGCTGGGGGGGAAGGAGAGACCCAGTACTTC.

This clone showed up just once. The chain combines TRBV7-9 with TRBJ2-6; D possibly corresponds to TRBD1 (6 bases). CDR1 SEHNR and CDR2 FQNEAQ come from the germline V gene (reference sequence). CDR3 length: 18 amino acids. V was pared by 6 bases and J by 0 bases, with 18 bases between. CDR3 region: CASRRRTDLLSGANVLTF. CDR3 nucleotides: TGTGCCAGCAGGCGGAGGACAGATTTACTCTCTGGGGCCAACGTCCTGACTTTC.

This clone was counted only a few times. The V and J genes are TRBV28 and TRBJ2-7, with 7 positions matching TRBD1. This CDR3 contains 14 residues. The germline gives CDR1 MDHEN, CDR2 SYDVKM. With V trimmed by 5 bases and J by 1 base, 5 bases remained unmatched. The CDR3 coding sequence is TGTGCCAGCAGTCCCGGGACAGAGTCCTACGAGCAGTACTTC. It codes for CASSPGTESYEQYF.

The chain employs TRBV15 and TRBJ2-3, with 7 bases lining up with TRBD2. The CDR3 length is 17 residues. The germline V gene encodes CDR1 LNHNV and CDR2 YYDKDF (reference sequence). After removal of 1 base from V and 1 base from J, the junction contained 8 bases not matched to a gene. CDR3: CATSRGELAGGTDTQYF. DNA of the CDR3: TGTGCCACCAGCAGAGGCGAACTTGCGGGGGGCACAGATACGCAGTATTTT.

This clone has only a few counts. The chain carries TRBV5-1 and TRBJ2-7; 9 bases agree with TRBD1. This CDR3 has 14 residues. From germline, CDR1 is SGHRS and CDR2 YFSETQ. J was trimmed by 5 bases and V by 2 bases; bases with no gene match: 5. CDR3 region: CASSFRQGGNEQYF. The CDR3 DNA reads TGCGCCAGCAGCTTTCGACAGGGGGGCAACGAGCAGTACTTC.

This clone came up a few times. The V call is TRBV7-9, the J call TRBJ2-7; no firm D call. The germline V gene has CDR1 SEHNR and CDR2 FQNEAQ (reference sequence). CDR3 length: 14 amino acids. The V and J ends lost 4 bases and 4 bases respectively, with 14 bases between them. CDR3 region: CASSSGPPKYEQYF. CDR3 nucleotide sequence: TGTGCCAGCAGCTCCGGACCGCCCAAGTACGAGCAGTACTTC.

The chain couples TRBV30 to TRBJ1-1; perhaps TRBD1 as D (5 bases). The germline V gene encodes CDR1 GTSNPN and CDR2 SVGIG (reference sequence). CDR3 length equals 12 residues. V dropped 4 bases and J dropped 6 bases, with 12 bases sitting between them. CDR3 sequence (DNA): TGTGCCTGGATGAGAGGGGAATCTGAAGCTTTCTTT. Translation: CAWMRGESEAFF.

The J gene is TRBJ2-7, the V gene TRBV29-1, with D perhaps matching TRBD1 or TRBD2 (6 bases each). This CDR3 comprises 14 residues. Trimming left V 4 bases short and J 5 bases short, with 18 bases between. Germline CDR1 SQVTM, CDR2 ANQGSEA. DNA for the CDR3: TGCAGCGTTGGCGGGACATGGGAAATCGACGAGCAGTACTTC. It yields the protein CSVGGTWEIDEQYF.

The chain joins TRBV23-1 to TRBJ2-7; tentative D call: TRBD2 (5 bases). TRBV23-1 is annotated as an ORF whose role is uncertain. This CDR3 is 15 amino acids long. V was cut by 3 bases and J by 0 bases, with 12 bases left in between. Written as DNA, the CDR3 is TGCGCCAGCAGTCAGCCTAGCACTGGCTCCTACGAGCAGTACTTC. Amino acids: CASSQPSTGSYEQYF.

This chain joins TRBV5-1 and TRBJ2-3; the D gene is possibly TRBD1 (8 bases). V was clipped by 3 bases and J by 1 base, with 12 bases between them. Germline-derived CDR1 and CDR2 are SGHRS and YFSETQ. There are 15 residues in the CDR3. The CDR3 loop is CASSWTGRGTDTQYF. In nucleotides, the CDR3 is TGCGCCAGCAGCTGGACAGGGAGGGGCACAGATACGCAGTATTTT.

In DNA form, the CDR3 reads TGTGCCAGCAACCCTGGACTGACTGGCTACACCTTC. Translating gives CASNPGLTGYTF. The chain combines TRBV6-1 with TRBJ1-2, with D hard to call. The CDR3 spans 12 residues. Germline V gene lookup returns CDR1 MNHNS and CDR2 SASEGT. Trimming pared 7 bases from V and 7 bases from J, leaving 13 bases between.

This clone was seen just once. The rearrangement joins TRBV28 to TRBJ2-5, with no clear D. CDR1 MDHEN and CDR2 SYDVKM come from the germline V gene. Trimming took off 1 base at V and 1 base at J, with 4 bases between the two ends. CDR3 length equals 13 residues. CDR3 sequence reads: CASSLLAQETQYF. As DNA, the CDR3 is TGTGCCAGCAGTTTATTGGCCCAAGAGACCCAGTACTTC. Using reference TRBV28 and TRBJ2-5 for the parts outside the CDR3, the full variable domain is DVKVTQSSRYLVKRTGEKVFLECVQDMDHENMFWYRQDPGLGLRLIYFSYDVKMKEKGDIPEGYSVSREKKERFSLILESASTNQTSMYLCASSLLAQETQYFGPGTRLLVL.

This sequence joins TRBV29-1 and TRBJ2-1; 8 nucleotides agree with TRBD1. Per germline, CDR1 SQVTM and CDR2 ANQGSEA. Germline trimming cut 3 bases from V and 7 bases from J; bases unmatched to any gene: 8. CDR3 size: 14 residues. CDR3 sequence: CSVDSRGLGNEQFF. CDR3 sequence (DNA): TGCAGCGTTGACAGCAGGGGGCTGGGTAATGAGCAGTTCTTC.

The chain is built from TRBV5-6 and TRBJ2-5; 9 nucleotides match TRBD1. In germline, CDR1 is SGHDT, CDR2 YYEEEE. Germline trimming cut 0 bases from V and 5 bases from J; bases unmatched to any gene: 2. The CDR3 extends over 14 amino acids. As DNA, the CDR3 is TGTGCCAGCAGCTTGGACAGGGGGCGTGAGACCCAGTACTTC. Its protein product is CASSLDRGRETQYF.

The CDR3 DNA is TGTGCCAGCAGCAGCCTCCGGAGTGTCCTGACTTTC. Amino acid sequence: CASSSLRSVLTF. The V gene is TRBV7-2, the J gene TRBJ2-6, with no clear D. V dropped 5 bases and J dropped 13 bases, with 12 bases sitting between them. The CDR3 sequence is 12 residues long. Germline-derived CDR1 and CDR2 are SGHTA and FQGNSA.

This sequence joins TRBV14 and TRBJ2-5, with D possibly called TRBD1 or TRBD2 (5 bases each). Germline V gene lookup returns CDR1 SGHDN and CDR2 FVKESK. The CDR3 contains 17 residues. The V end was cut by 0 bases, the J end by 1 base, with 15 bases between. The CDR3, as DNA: TGTGCCAGCAGCCAAGAAATGATGGGGACGAGCCAAGAGACCCAGTACTTC. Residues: CASSQEMMGTSQETQYF.

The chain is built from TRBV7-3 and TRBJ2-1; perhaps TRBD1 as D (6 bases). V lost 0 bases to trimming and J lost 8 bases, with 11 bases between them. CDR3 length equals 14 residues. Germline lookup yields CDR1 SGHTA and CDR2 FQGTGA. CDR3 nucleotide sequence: TGTGCCAGCAGCTTAACACAGGGACCCCATGAGCAGTTCTTC. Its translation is CASSLTQGPHEQFF. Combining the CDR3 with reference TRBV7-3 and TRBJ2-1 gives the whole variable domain GAGVSQTPSNKVTEKGKYVELRCDPISGHTALYWYRQSLGQGPEFLIYFQGTGAADDSGLPNDRFFAVRPEGSVSTLKIQRTERGDSAVYLCASSLTQGPHEQFFGPGTRLTVL.

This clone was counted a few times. The CDR3, as DNA: TGTGCCAGCAGCCACCGGACAGACCTCACCGGGGAGCTGTTTTTT. It yields the protein CASSHRTDLTGELFF. V is TRBV7-9 and J is TRBJ2-2, with D possibly matching TRBD1 (6 bases). The CDR3 covers 15 residues. The V end lost 5 bases, the J end lost 4 bases, and 14 bases lay between the germline ends. In germline, CDR1 is SEHNR, CDR2 FQNEAQ (reference sequence).

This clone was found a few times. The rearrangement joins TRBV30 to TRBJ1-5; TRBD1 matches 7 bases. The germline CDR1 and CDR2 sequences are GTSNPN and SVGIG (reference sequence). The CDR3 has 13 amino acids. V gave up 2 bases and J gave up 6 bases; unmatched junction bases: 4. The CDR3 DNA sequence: TGTGCCTGGAGTAGGACAGGTGGTCAGCCCCAGCATTTT. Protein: CAWSRTGGQPQHF.

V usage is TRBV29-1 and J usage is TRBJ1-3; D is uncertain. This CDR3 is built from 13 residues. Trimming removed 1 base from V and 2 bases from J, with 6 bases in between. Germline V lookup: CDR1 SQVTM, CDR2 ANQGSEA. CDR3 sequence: CSVEGPPGNTIYF. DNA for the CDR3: TGCAGCGTTGAAGGCCCCCCTGGAAACACCATATATTTT.

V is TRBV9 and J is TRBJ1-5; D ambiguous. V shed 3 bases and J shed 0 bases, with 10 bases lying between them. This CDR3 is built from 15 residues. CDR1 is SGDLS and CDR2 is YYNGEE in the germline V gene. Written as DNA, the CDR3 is TGTGCCAGCAGCGACGGGCCTTATAGCAATCAGCCCCAGCATTTT. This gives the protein CASSDGPYSNQPQHF.